The clone carrying this T cell receptor (beta chain) has a handful of counts. No antigen is known for it. Researchers used 5'RACE with constant-segment primers to make TCR alpha and TCR beta cDNA libraries that carry sample barcodes and UMIs. TCRdb analysed the 5' RACE reads with MiXCR anew, one entry per CDR3 protein. The data contain approximately 560,000 distinct CDR3 sequences, roughly 17% of them singletons. The ends lost 2 bases at V and 4 bases at J; junction bases unmatched: 4. CDR1 is SGHVS, CDR2 FQNEAQ, per germline. This CDR3 spans 16 amino acids. This specimen belongs to a study of T-cell memory formation after mild COVID-19. Regarding the study as a whole: The authors left the SARS-CoV-2 specificity of second-wave clones peaking on day 37 unconfirmed. Prior to infection, memory already included some responding clones, suggesting cross-reactive memory joined.

The chain couples TRBV7-8 to TRBJ2-3; 12 bases map to TRBD2. The source of this sequence is an adult woman who had mild COVID-19 (a few samples of this study predate the infection). Cell type and time point are not known. Material for sequencing was PBMCs or a T cell subset sorted from them (not recorded which). The CDR3, as DNA: TGTGCCAGCAGCTTAAGACTAGCGGGAGATTCAGATACGCAGTATTTT. Translating it yields CASSLRLAGDSDTQYF.